This passage covers 25 T cell receptor beta chains from one sample sequenced in a study of tumor-infiltrating lymphocytes in localized non-small cell lung cancer. Repertoires were generated with immunoSEQ multiplex PCR, while TCRdb's copy carries only in-frame clones and drops some. The repertoire holds about 9,700 clones, approximately 82% seen once, with 9.8% in the top ten. Sequences were obtained from lung tumor tissue. The receptors derive from a human donor with non-small cell lung cancer.

The V call is TRBV20-1, the J call TRBJ1-5; D unclear. Germline CDR1 reads DFQATT; CDR2 reads SNEGSKA (reference sequence). The CDR3 loop spans 11 amino acids. V dropped 4 bases and J dropped 0 bases, with 1 base sitting between them. The CDR3 DNA sequence: TGCAGTGCTACTAGCAATCAGCCCCAGCATTTT. Translating gives CSATSNQPQHF.

The rearrangement uses TRBV5-1 and TRBJ2-7; perhaps D is TRBD1 or TRBD2 (5 bases each). This CDR3 contains 16 residues. The V end was cut by 4 bases, the J end by 0 bases, with 17 bases between. Germline V CDR1 and CDR2: SGHRS, YFSETQ. The CDR3 region has the DNA TGCGCCAGCAGCCTGAGGGGTTCGGGCCGCTCCTACGAGCAGTACTTC. Translated: CASSLRGSGRSYEQYF. The whole variable domain, filled in from reference TRBV5-1 and TRBJ2-7, reads KAGVTQTPRYLIKTRGQQVTLSCSPISGHRSVSWYQQTPGQGLQFLFEYFSETQRNKGNFPGRFSGRQFSNSRSEMNVSTLELGDSALYLCASSLRGSGRSYEQYFGPGTRLTVT.

V and J are TRBV6-6 and TRBJ2-5; D might be TRBD1 (5 bases). Trimming removed 7 bases from V and 2 bases from J, with 11 bases in between. CDR1 and CDR2 from the germline V gene are MNHNY and SVGAGI (reference sequence). The CDR3 runs to 13 residues. The CDR3, as DNA: TGTGCCAGCATTCCCGACAGTCAAGAGACCCAGTACTTC. This gives the protein CASIPDSQETQYF.

The chain employs TRBV7-3 and TRBJ2-3, with 7 bases aligning to TRBD2. V was clipped by 4 bases and J by 0 bases; unmatched bases: 4. The CDR3 contains 15 residues. Germline CDR1 SGHTA, CDR2 FQGTGA. The DNA for the CDR3 is TGTGCCAGCAGCTCAAGCGGGGCTAGCACAGATACGCAGTATTTT. Its translation: CASSSSGASTDTQYF.

The rearrangement uses TRBV5-1 and TRBJ1-6; no firm D call. The germline V gene has CDR1 SGHRS and CDR2 YFSETQ. The CDR3 has 16 residues. Between the trimmed V and J ends, which lost 0 bases and 6 bases, there was a span of 13 bases. The CDR3 DNA sequence: TGCGCCAGCAGCTTGGAGGGAGGGTTTGGTAATTCACCCCTCCACTTT. This sequence encodes CASSLEGGFGNSPLHF. The whole variable domain, filled in from reference TRBV5-1 and TRBJ1-6, reads KAGVTQTPRYLIKTRGQQVTLSCSPISGHRSVSWYQQTPGQGLQFLFEYFSETQRNKGNFPGRFSGRQFSNSRSEMNVSTLELGDSALYLCASSLEGGFGNSPLHFGNGTRLTVT.

This clone is categorized as medium-sized (0.01 to 0.1%). The genes are TRBV27 and TRBJ2-3, with 12 positions matching TRBD2. Germline CDR1 is MNHEY and CDR2 is SMNVEV (reference sequence). Unmatched junction bases numbered 4, after V lost 5 bases and J lost 1 base. The CDR3 length is 16 residues. The CDR3 coding sequence is TGTGCCAGCAGTCACTGGACTAGCGGGGGCACAGATACGCAGTATTTT. It specifies CASSHWTSGGTDTQYF.

The V and J genes are TRBV5-1 and TRBJ1-5, with 12 bases aligning to TRBD1. CDR3 length: 15 amino acids. The germline V gene encodes CDR1 SGHRS and CDR2 YFSETQ. V was pared by 4 bases and J by 6 bases, with 5 bases of the junction left unmatched. In nucleotides, the CDR3 is TGCGCCAGCAGCGCTGGGACAGGGGGCCGTCAGCCCCAGCATTTT. The encoded protein is CASSAGTGGRQPQHF.

This clone was detected once. CDR3 in DNA: TGCGCCAGCAGTCAAACCTCTAGCGGGGGTTACAATGAGCAGTTCTTC. It yields the protein CASSQTSSGGYNEQFF. The chain recombines TRBV5-1 with TRBJ2-1, with 10 bases fitting TRBD2. Trimming took 5 bases from V and 4 from J; bases not matched to a gene: 9. This CDR3 comprises 16 residues. Germline lookup yields CDR1 SGHRS and CDR2 YFSETQ. Combining the CDR3 with reference TRBV5-1 and TRBJ2-1 gives the whole variable domain KAGVTQTPRYLIKTRGQQVTLSCSPISGHRSVSWYQQTPGQGLQFLFEYFSETQRNKGNFPGRFSGRQFSNSRSEMNVSTLELGDSALYLCASSQTSSGGYNEQFFGPGTRLTVL.

The chain uses TRBV18 and TRBJ2-6; 9 bases map to TRBD1. The CDR3 extends over 17 amino acids. Germline V gives CDR1 KGHSH, CDR2 LQKENI. The junction had 4 bases not matched to a gene; V was cut back by 4 bases and J by 0 bases. The CDR3: CASSHAGQGSGANVLTF. The CDR3 DNA is TGTGCCAGCTCACATGCGGGACAGGGCTCTGGGGCCAACGTCCTGACTTTC. Based on the CDR3 plus reference TRBV18 and TRBJ2-6, the full variable domain is NAGVMQNPRHLVRRRGQEARLRCSPMKGHSHVYWYRQLPEEGLKFMVYLQKENIIDESGMPKERFSAEFPKEGPSILRIQQVVRGDSAAYFCASSHAGQGSGANVLTFGAGSRLTVL.

V and J are TRBV19 and TRBJ2-1; 13 bases match TRBD2. The CDR3 totals 18 residues. Germline V gene sequence: CDR1 LNHDA, CDR2 SQIVND (reference sequence). After removal of 3 bases from V and 2 bases from J, the junction contained 7 bases not matched to a gene. CDR3 DNA sequence: TGTGCCAGTAGTATGAGGACTAGCGGGAGAGAGGCCTACAATGAGCAGTTCTTC. It translates to CASSMRTSGREAYNEQFF.

V gene TRBV11-2 combines with J gene TRBJ2-3, with D unclear. V lost 3 bases and J lost 0, with 10 bases in between. Germline V lookup: CDR1 SGHAT, CDR2 FQNNGV. The length of the CDR3 is 15 residues. The CDR3 is CASSFLLESTDTQYF. Here the CDR3 DNA reads TGTGCCAGCAGCTTCCTCCTCGAGAGCACAGATACGCAGTATTTT.

The chain recombines TRBV27 with TRBJ1-1; 7 nucleotides agree with TRBD1. The CDR3 has 15 amino acids. The germline V gene has CDR1 MNHEY and CDR2 SMNVEV (reference sequence). J gave up 1 base and V 2 bases, and 4 bases lay outside the gene matches. The CDR3 DNA sequence: TGTGCCAGCAGTTTAAAGGGGGCCCCGAACACTGAAGCTTTCTTT. It codes for CASSLKGAPNTEAFF.

This chain links TRBV27 with TRBJ1-2, with a weak D call TRBD1 (5 bases). Trimming took off 0 bases at V and 0 bases at J, with 8 bases between the two ends. Germline V gives CDR1 MNHEY, CDR2 SMNVEV (reference sequence). The CDR3 is 15 residues long. The CDR3 reads CASSLSWGANYGYTF. The CDR3 nucleotides are TGTGCCAGCAGTTTATCGTGGGGGGCTAACTATGGCTACACCTTC.

This chain connects TRBV2 to TRBJ2-5, with a weak D call TRBD2 (7 bases). CDR1 and CDR2 (germline): SNHLY, FYNNEI. CDR3 size: 15 residues. V gave up 3 bases and J gave up 5 bases, with 16 bases separating them. The CDR3 DNA follows: TGTGCCAGCAGTGAGAATGCGGGGGCTCAGGAGACCCAGTACTTC. Its protein is CASSENAGAQETQYF.

This clone showed up just once. The chain carries TRBV7-2 and TRBJ2-5; D may be TRBD1 (6 bases). Germline CDR1 is SGHTA and CDR2 is FQGNSA. The V and J ends lost 4 bases and 3 bases respectively, with 12 bases between them. The CDR3 covers 14 residues. The CDR3 DNA reads TGTGCCAGCAGCTCCAATAGGGGGAAAGAGACCCAGTACTTC. This encodes CASSSNRGKETQYF.

V gene TRBV11-2 combines with J gene TRBJ1-5; no clear D. Per germline, CDR1 SGHAT and CDR2 FQNNGV. This CDR3 has 14 residues. Trimming took 5 bases from V and 1 from J, leaving 9 bases between them. CDR3 protein: CASSPLTSNQPQHF. The CDR3, as DNA: TGTGCCAGCAGCCCCCTGACGAGCAATCAGCCCCAGCATTTT.

The gene calls are TRBV19 and TRBJ2-1; 8 nucleotides line up with TRBD1. This CDR3 is built from 15 residues. After removal of 5 bases from V and 1 base from J, the junction contained 4 bases not matched to a gene. Germline V gene data show CDR1 as LNHDA and CDR2 as SQIVND (reference sequence). The CDR3 DNA reads TGTGCCAGTAGTGACGGACAGGGATCCTACAATGAGCAGTTCTTC. It specifies CASSDGQGSYNEQFF.

The CDR3 coding sequence is TGTGCCAGCAGTTTAACCCGCCCCGGGTCATTTTCTCCCTACGAGCAGTACTTC. Encoded protein: CASSLTRPGSFSPYEQYF. The J gene is TRBJ2-7, the V gene TRBV27; D ambiguous. This CDR3 has 18 residues. Germline V gives CDR1 MNHEY, CDR2 SMNVEV (reference sequence). V was cut by 2 bases and J by 2 bases, with 22 bases left in between.

The rearrangement uses TRBV7-3 and TRBJ1-1; possibly TRBD1 for D (6 bases). V was shortened by 5 bases and J by 5 bases, with 18 bases between the two germline ends. Germline V lookup: CDR1 SGHTA, CDR2 FQGTGA. CDR3 length: 15 residues. The CDR3 sequence: CASSPSRNRATEAFF. CDR3 in DNA: TGTGCCAGCAGCCCCAGTCGGAACAGGGCTACTGAAGCTTTCTTT.

This chain uses TRBV19 with TRBJ2-3; 12 nucleotides match TRBD1. Trimming cost V 4 bases and J 6 bases; bases outside gene matches: 8. The V gene's germline CDR1 is LNHDA and CDR2 SQIVND (reference sequence). The CDR3 covers 16 residues. CDR3 DNA: TGTGCCAGTAGTAACGGGACAGGGGGCGCGTCTGATACGCAGTATTTT. Protein: CASSNGTGGASDTQYF.

V gene TRBV6-6 combines with J gene TRBJ1-5, with 9 nucleotides matching TRBD1. Germline CDR1 MNHNY, CDR2 SVGAGI (reference sequence). The J segment lost 7 bases and the V segment lost 4 bases, leaving 5 bases of the junction unmatched. The CDR3 length is 14 residues. Here the CDR3 DNA reads TGTGCCAGCAGTTCAGGACAGGGGAGGCAGCCCCAGCATTTT. Translating it yields CASSSGQGRQPQHF.

The V and J genes are TRBV2 and TRBJ2-3, with 7 bases aligning to TRBD1. This CDR3 is 14 amino acids long. Germline lookup yields CDR1 SNHLY and CDR2 FYNNEI. The V gene end was trimmed by 5 bases and the J gene end by 0 bases; junction bases not matched to a gene: 2. The CDR3 DNA is TGTGCCAGCAGTACACAGGGGAGCACAGATACGCAGTATTTT. This gives the protein CASSTQGSTDTQYF.

The chain links TRBV5-4 to TRBJ2-5, with TRBD2 identical over 7 bases. Trimming at V came to 3 bases and at J to 4 bases, leaving 9 bases not matched to a gene. Germline V lookup: CDR1 SGHNT, CDR2 YYREEE (reference sequence). There are 15 residues in the CDR3. This CDR3 reads CASSSDGGSGETQYF. The CDR3 DNA follows: TGTGCCAGCAGCTCGGACGGGGGGTCAGGAGAGACCCAGTACTTC. The full variable domain, completed using reference TRBV5-4 and TRBJ2-5, is ETGVTQSPTHLIKTRGQQVTLRCSSQSGHNTVSWYQQALGQGPQFIFQYYREEENGRGNFPPRFSGLQFPNYSSELNVNALELDDSALYLCASSSDGGSGETQYFGPGTRLLVL.

V and J are TRBV5-6 and TRBJ1-3; D is unclear. Trimming took off 0 bases at V and 2 bases at J, with 9 bases between the two ends. The CDR3 covers 15 residues. The V gene's germline CDR1 is SGHDT and CDR2 YYEEEE. The CDR3 loop reads CASSLALGTGNTIYF. The CDR3 DNA follows: TGTGCCAGCAGCTTGGCCTTGGGGACTGGAAACACCATATATTTT.

The V call is TRBV19, the J call TRBJ1-6, with a possible D match to TRBD1 (6 bases). CDR1 is LNHDA, CDR2 SQIVND, per germline (reference sequence). This CDR3 is 15 amino acids long. V was clipped by 6 bases and J by 7 bases, with 16 bases between them. As DNA, the CDR3 is TGTGCCAGTAGGAAGGTTCCGGGGACAAATTCACCCCTCCACTTT. Its protein product is CASRKVPGTNSPLHF. The variable domain in full, with the rest retrieved from reference TRBV19 and TRBJ1-6, is DGGITQSPKYLFRKEGQNVTLSCEQNLNHDAMYWYRQDPGQGLRLIYYSQIVNDFQKGDIAEGYSVSREKKESFPLTVTSAQKNPTAFYLCASRKVPGTNSPLHFGNGTRLTVT.